This T cell receptor (beta chain) appears in the sequencing data of a study of shared clonotypes between healthy human individuals. Study-wide results and limits: Several donors showed sharing of around 5.3% of naive CD4 clonotypes. Sorted-subset sequencing was shown by rarefaction to be incomplete despite large depth.

Sequencing was performed with immunoSEQ multiplex PCR; in TCRdb, only in-frame clones are kept and a portion is missing. The table records roughly 2,500,000 clones, roughly 93% of them present only once. Concerning this clone itself: The target antigen is unknown.

This CDR3 region has 18 residues. In germline, CDR1 is SNHLY, CDR2 FYNNEI. Between the trimmed V and J ends, which lost 3 bases and 0 bases, there was a span of 15 bases. Into CD45RA+ naive and CD45RA-negative memory subsets, the CD4+ cells were split. The TCR sequence derives from a man aged 18 to 30 in good health. Some clones in this sample may be carry-over from other donors' samples. The rearrangement links TRBV2 to TRBJ2-6; TRBD2 might be the D (5 bases). Input material: naive CD4+ T cells from PBMCs. Subset defined: CD45RA+ positively selected. In DNA, the CDR3 is TGTGCCAGCAGTGACTGGGGAGACCCAAACTCTGGGGCCAACGTCCTGACTTTC. Protein product: CASSDWGDPNSGANVLTF. Drawing the rest from reference TRBV2 and TRBJ2-6, the complete variable domain is EPEVTQTPSHQVTQMGQEVILRCVPISNHLYFYWYRQILGQKVEFLVSFYNNEISEKSEIFDDQFSVERPDGSNFTLKIRSTKLEDSAMYFCASSDWGDPNSGANVLTFGAGSRLTVL.